These T cell receptor beta chains were read from a single sample in a study of CD8+ T cells in alopecia areata. The table came from immunoSEQ multiplex PCR; TCRdb's copy has only in-frame clones and leaves some out. The table has some 42,000 clones, about nine tenths seen once; the top ten hold approximately 20%. Sequences were derived from CD8+ T cells sorted from blood, sampled at week 24, from a patient treated with tofacitinib. The origin of the receptors is a human donor with alopecia areata. Each CDR3 is given with its conserved first and last residue. The D gene is left open where the match is weak.

J	V	D	CDR3	DNA
TRBJ2-7	TRBV29-1	-	CSVYLEGLSYEQYF	TGCAGCGTCTATTTGGAGGGGCTCTCCTACGAGCAGTACTTC
TRBJ2-5	TRBV29-1	TRBD2	CSVVLAGYQETQYF	TGCAGCGTTGTGCTAGCGGGGTACCAAGAGACCCAGTACTTC
TRBJ2-1	TRBV29-1	TRBD2	CSVSGRSGDNEQFF	TGCAGCGTTAGCGGTCGAAGCGGGGACAATGAGCAGTTCTTC
TRBJ2-3	TRBV4-3	-	CASSQVLRYSSTDTQYF	TGCGCCAGCAGCCAAGTTTTAAGGTACTCCAGCACAGATACGCAGTATTTT
TRBJ1-1	TRBV7-9	TRBD1	CASSLAGTEYMNTEAFF	TGTGCCAGCAGCTTAGCCGGGACAGAATACATGAACACTGAAGCTTTCTTT
TRBJ2-1	TRBV10-3	-	CAISESSSANNEQFF	TGTGCCATCAGTGAGTCGAGTTCGGCTAACAATGAGCAGTTCTTC
TRBJ1-1	TRBV19	TRBD1	CASDRGPGKSDTEAFF	TGTGCCAGCGACAGGGGGCCAGGAAAGAGTGACACTGAAGCTTTCTTT
TRBJ2-7	TRBV29-1	-	CSVYGRSSYEQYF	TGCAGCGTTTACGGGCGTTCCTCCTACGAGCAGTACTTC
TRBJ2-5	TRBV27	TRBD2	CASSLTSVETQYF	TGTGCCAGCAGTTTGACTAGCGTGGAGACCCAGTACTTC
TRBJ2-1	TRBV27	-	CASSLFFSIDEQFF	TGTGCCAGCAGTTTATTCTTCTCCATCGATGAGCAGTTCTTC
TRBJ2-5	TRBV5-1	-	CASSEGEYRRETQYF	TGCGCCAGCAGCGAGGGAGAGTACAGGAGAGAGACCCAGTACTTC